This is a list of T cell receptor beta chains from one sample in a study of blood T cell repertoires in COVID-19. Profiling relied on immunoSEQ multiplex PCR, and the TCRdb table lists in-frame clones only, not all of them. The top ten hold 8.5% to 10% of the sample, which has 310,000 or so clones, about 87% seen once. Specimen: PBMCs or T cells enriched from blood (not recorded which). The receptors come from a woman between 18 and 29 years old who had recovered from COVID-19. The CDR3 runs from the conserved cysteine through the conserved F or W. Each record gives: V gene, J gene, clone size, D gene, CDR3 DNA, CDR3 protein. A D gene is named only where the DNA matches it firmly. A clone size is listed for some rows: how often the clone was seen (once, few, many), or a class if it is expanded.

>TRBV5-4|TRBJ2-7|-|TRBD2
TGTGCCAGCAGCGCTCAACTAGCGGGCTCGATCTACGAGCAGTACTTC
CASSAQLAGSIYEQYF
>TRBV7-2|TRBJ1-2|-|-
TGTGCCAGCAGCTCTAGAACTGCGGGTTACAACTATGGCTACACCTTC
CASSSRTAGYNYGYTF
>TRBV11-3|TRBJ2-3|-|-
TGTGCCAGCAGCCCCCCCAACATCCCGGATACGCAGTATTTT
CASSPPNIPDTQYF
>TRBV9|TRBJ1-3|few|TRBD1
TGTGCCAGCAGCGTAAGTCGGGACAGGTCGTCTGGAAACACCATATATTTT
CASSVSRDRSSGNTIYF
>TRBV4-3|TRBJ2-2|-|-
TGCGCCAGCAGCCAAGATGGGCCCGCCTTGAACACCGGGGAGCTGTTTTTT
CASSQDGPALNTGELFF
>TRBV9|TRBJ2-6|-|TRBD1
TGTGCCAGCAGCGGACGAAGACAGGGGGCGACTTCCGGGGCCAACGTCCTGACTTTC
CASSGRRQGATSGANVLTF
>TRBV18|TRBJ1-3|-|-
TGTGCCAGCGAGACAGCCCTTGGAAACACCATATATTTT
CASETALGNTIYF
>TRBV4-2|TRBJ2-1|-|-
TGTGCCAGCAGCCTTAGACTAGACTCAGCCTACAATGAGCAGTTCTTC
CASSLRLDSAYNEQFF
>TRBV10-3|TRBJ2-7|-|TRBD1
TGTGCCATCAGCGCTACAGGGGCATCCTCCTACGAGCAGTACTTC
CAISATGASSYEQYF
>TRBV30|TRBJ1-5|-|-
TGTGCCTGGAGTCGGACAGCGAATCAGCCCCAGCATTTT
CAWSRTANQPQHF
>TRBV28|TRBJ2-1|-|TRBD2
TGTGCCGGCGGGGGTTTGAATGAGCAGTTCTTC
CAGGGLNEQFF
>TRBV5-1|TRBJ1-1|-|-
TGCGCCAGCAGCTTGGGACAGGAGAGTATGAACACTGAAGCTTTCTTT
CASSLGQESMNTEAFF
>TRBV6-5|TRBJ2-7|-|TRBD1
TGTGCCAGCAGTTACGGGACAGGGGTTTACGAGCAGTACTTC
CASSYGTGVYEQYF
>TRBV10-3|TRBJ1-2|once|-
TGTGCCATCAGTGAACGGGGTGGTGGCTATGGCTACACCTTC
CAISERGGGYGYTF
>TRBV7-9|TRBJ2-5|-|-
TGTGCCAGCAGCTCCCCCTACGTGGGAGGATACAAAGAGACCCAGTACTTC
CASSSPYVGGYKETQYF
>TRBV2|TRBJ2-3|-|TRBD2
TGTGCCAGCAGCCGTGGGACTAGCGGGTACACAGATACGCAGTATTTT
CASSRGTSGYTDTQYF
>TRBV5-1|TRBJ1-4|-|-
TGCGCCAGCAGCTTGGCACCGGACTTGGGGGAAAAACTGTTTTTT
CASSLAPDLGEKLFF
>TRBV5-1|TRBJ2-3|-|TRBD2
TGCGCCAGCAGCTTGGCCCGGGCTAGCGGGAGGATTGGAGATACGCAGTATTTT
CASSLARASGRIGDTQYF
>TRBV5-4|TRBJ1-1|-|-
TGTGCCAGCAGCTATTCCAGGGGCTACAACACTGAAGCTTTCTTT
CASSYSRGYNTEAFF
>TRBV29-1|TRBJ1-2|few|-
TGCAGCGTTGGGTCGGACACCTATGGCTACACCTTC
CSVGSDTYGYTF
>TRBV14|TRBJ2-4|-|-
TGTGCCAGCAGCCAAGCGGCACAGGGTCCCCTAGCCAAAAACATTCAGTACTTC
CASSQAAQGPLAKNIQYF
>TRBV4-1|TRBJ2-7|few|-
TGCGCCAGCAGACCAACCCCATTAACTAGTTACGAGCAGTACTTC
CASRPTPLTSYEQYF
>TRBV18|TRBJ1-1|-|TRBD1
TGTGCCAGCTCACTCGGACAGGATAGGGGTAGCACTGAAGCTTTCTTT
CASSLGQDRGSTEAFF
>TRBV7-2|TRBJ2-1|-|-
TGTGCCAGCAGCTTAGCCCCAGGGACCTACAATGAGCAGTTCTTC
CASSLAPGTYNEQFF
>TRBV10-3|TRBJ1-2|-|TRBD1
TGTGCCATCAGTGAGACTCCGGGACAGGAAAACTATGGCTACACCTTC
CAISETPGQENYGYTF
>TRBV24-1|TRBJ1-1|-|TRBD1
TGTGCCACCAGTGATTCCGGGACAGGGAAGACTGAAGCTTTCTTT
CATSDSGTGKTEAFF
>TRBV28|TRBJ2-7|-|-
TGTGCCAGCAGTTTATCCATGGGGCAGGGAAAGCTCGAGCAGTACTTC
CASSLSMGQGKLEQYF
>TRBV27|TRBJ2-1|-|-
TGTGCCAGCAGTTTAGCTAGCAATCCCCTTAATGAGCAGTTCTTC
CASSLASNPLNEQFF
>TRBV29-1|TRBJ2-3|-|TRBD2
TGCAGCGTGAGACCTTCTAGCGGGGCCACAGATACGCAGTATTTT
CSVRPSSGATDTQYF
>TRBV3-1/TRBV3-2|TRBJ1-6|-|TRBD1
TGTGCCAGCAGCCAGGGACAGGCGGTTTGGTCACCCCTCCACTTT
CASSQGQAVWSPLHF
>TRBV6-2/TRBV6-3|TRBJ2-1|-|TRBD2
TGTGCCAGCAGTACCACCTGGACTAGCGGGGGTAATGAGCAGTTCTTC
CASSTTWTSGGNEQFF
>TRBV5-1|TRBJ1-1|-|-
TGCGCCAGCAGCTTGGTTGGAGTGACCTTGAACACTGAAGCTTTCTTT
CASSLVGVTLNTEAFF
>TRBV10-3|TRBJ2-1|-|TRBD1
TGTGCCATCAGTACCGGGACAGGGGGCTACAATGAGCAGTTCTTC
CAISTGTGGYNEQFF
>TRBV15|TRBJ2-7|-|TRBD1
TGTGCCACCAGCAGAGATTATATTTCAGTCGGGACAGGAACCTACGAGCAGTACTTC
CATSRDYISVGTGTYEQYF
>TRBV4-1|TRBJ2-7|-|TRBD1
TGCGCCAGCAGCCAGAACGACAGGGTCAACGAGCAGTACTTC
CASSQNDRVNEQYF